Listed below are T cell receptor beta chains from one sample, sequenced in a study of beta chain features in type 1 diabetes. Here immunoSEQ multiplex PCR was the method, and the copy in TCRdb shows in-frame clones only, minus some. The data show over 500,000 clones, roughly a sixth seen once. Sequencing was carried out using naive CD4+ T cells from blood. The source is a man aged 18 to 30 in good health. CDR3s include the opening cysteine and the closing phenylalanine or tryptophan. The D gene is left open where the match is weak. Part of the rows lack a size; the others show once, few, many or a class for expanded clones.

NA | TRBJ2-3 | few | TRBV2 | TGTGCCAGCAGGTTTTGGGACGGCCCCACAGATACGCAGTATTTT | CASRFWDGPTDTQYF
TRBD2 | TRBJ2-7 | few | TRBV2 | TGTGCCAGCAGTGAATTGGGACTAGCGACTGGTGAGCAGTACTTC | CASSELGLATGEQYF
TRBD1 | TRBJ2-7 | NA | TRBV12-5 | TGTGCTAGTGGTTCCTCCGGGACAGGGGCTAAGCAGTACTTC | CASGSSGTGAKQYF
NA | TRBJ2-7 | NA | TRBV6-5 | TGTGCCAGCAGTTTGTGGGGGGGCTCCCACGAGCAGTACTTC | CASSLWGGSHEQYF
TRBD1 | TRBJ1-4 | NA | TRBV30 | TGTGCCTGGAGTGCTTACAGGGGAATTAATGAAAAACTGTTTTTT | CAWSAYRGINEKLFF
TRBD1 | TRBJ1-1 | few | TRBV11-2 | TGTGCCAGCAGCTCGGACAGGGGCACTGAAGCTTTCTTT | CASSSDRGTEAFF
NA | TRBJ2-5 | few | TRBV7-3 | TGTGCCAGCAGCCCCGAACCACTTTCGGAGACCCAGTACTTC | CASSPEPLSETQYF
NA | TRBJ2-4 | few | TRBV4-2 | TGTGCCAGCAGCCAAGATAGGTGGCAGAGGGCCAAAAACATTCAGTACTTC | CASSQDRWQRAKNIQYF
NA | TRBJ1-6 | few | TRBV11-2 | TGTGCCAGCAGAGAATGGGGCACCGTTCTTAATTCACCCCTCCACTTT | CASREWGTVLNSPLHF
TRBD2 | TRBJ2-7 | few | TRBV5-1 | TGCGCCAGCAGCCTGACTAGCGGGGGAACCTACGAGCAGTACTTC | CASSLTSGGTYEQYF
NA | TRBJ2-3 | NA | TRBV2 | TGTGCCAGCAGTGCGGCGGTGGGAAGGGGCACAGATACGCAGTATTTT | CASSAAVGRGTDTQYF
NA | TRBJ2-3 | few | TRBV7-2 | TGTGCCAGCAGCACCAACAGGGCCCTAAGTACAGATACGCAGTATTTT | CASSTNRALSTDTQYF
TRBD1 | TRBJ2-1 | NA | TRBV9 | TGTGCCAGCAGCCAGACAGGGAGCTCCTACAATGAGCAGTTCTTC | CASSQTGSSYNEQFF
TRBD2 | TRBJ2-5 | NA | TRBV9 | TGTGCCAGCAGCAAGGGACTATCGGAGGAGACCCAGTACTTC | CASSKGLSEETQYF
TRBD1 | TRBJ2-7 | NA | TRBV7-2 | TGTGCCAGCAGCCCTCATTGGGGGACAGGACCCTACGAGCAGTACTTC | CASSPHWGTGPYEQYF
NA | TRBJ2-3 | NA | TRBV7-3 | TGTGCCAGCAGCTGGGAGACGGCCACAGATACGCAGTATTTT | CASSWETATDTQYF
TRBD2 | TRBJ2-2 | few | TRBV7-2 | TGTGCCAGCAGCCCGCCGACTAGCGGGGGGGCGTCCGGGGAGCTGTTTTTT | CASSPPTSGGASGELFF
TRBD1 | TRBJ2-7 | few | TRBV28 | TGTGCCGAGTCCGGGACAGGGAAGTACGAGCAGTACTTC | CAESGTGKYEQYF
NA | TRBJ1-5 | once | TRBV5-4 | TGTGCCAGCAGCTTGGATCAGGGATTGATTCAGCCCCAGCATTTT | CASSLDQGLIQPQHF
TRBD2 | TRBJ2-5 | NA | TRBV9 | TGTGCCAGCAGCAGGGGACTAGCGGGGGCCCAAGAGACCCAGTACTTC | CASSRGLAGAQETQYF
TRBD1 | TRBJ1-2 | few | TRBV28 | TGTGCCAGCACCCTAAGGGGGCAGGCCTATGGCTACACCTTC | CASTLRGQAYGYTF
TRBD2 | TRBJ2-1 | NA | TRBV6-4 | TGTGCCAGCAGTGAACCGACTAGCGGCAATGAGCAGTTCTTC | CASSEPTSGNEQFF